This T cell receptor (beta chain) was identified during a study of T cell repertoires in cytomegalovirus infection. MiXCR, run by TCRdb on the reads, gives a single entry per CDR3 protein. The table has 300,000 to 400,000 distinct CDR3 sequences, around 18% seen once. General study points: Predominance within the ex vivo response was attributable to HLA-C-restricted CMV-specific TCR beta clonotypes. Based on cumulative public TCR beta family frequency, carriers of CMV plus the relevant HLA were identified.

This clonotype has only a few counts. Its matching antigen is unknown. The CDR3 runs 16 residues. Unmatched junction bases numbered 14, after V lost 5 bases and J lost 7 bases. The germline gives CDR1 SGHTA, CDR2 FQGNSA. V usage is TRBV7-2 and J usage is TRBJ2-3, with 8 positions matching TRBD2. The sequenced sample was PBMCs. The source of this sequence is a human donor in good health (CMV status not recorded). Some clones in this sample may be carry-over from other donors' samples. The CDR3 sequence is CASSALNSGIFYTQYF. The CDR3 DNA sequence: TGTGCCAGCAGCGCGTTGAATAGCGGGATTTTTTATACGCAGTATTTT.